What follows are 19 T cell receptor beta chains derived from one specimen sequenced in a study of cytomegalovirus exposure and HLA in healthy donors. 60 Vbeta and 13 Jbeta primers were used in PCR. TCRdb's table, derived via immunoSEQ multiplex PCR, lists solely in-frame clones and lacks some. The table lists over 150,000 clones, around 80% of them singletons, with 8.5% to 10% in the top ten. The sample consisted of PBMCs. These receptors were obtained from a man in his late teens or twenties in good health and CMV-seropositive.

The CDR3 sequence: CASNSGTGLYNEQFF. The CDR3 coding sequence is TGCGCCAGCAATTCCGGGACAGGGCTCTACAATGAGCAGTTCTTC. The chain couples TRBV4-1 to TRBJ2-1, with 9 bases lining up with TRBD1. Germline trimming cut 7 bases from V and 3 bases from J; bases unmatched to any gene: 7. The CDR3 is 15 amino acids. Germline CDR1 reads MGHRA; CDR2 reads YSYEKL.

V is TRBV19 and J is TRBJ2-2; D call uncertain. The germline V gene encodes CDR1 LNHDA and CDR2 SQIVND (reference sequence). V shed 3 bases and J shed 6 bases, with 5 bases lying between them. CDR3 length: 12 amino acids. The CDR3 loop is CASSMLPGELFF. CDR3 in DNA: TGTGCCAGTAGTATGCTACCCGGGGAGCTGTTTTTT.

The V call is TRBV2, the J call TRBJ1-3; no firm D call. V lost 8 bases and J lost 9, with 11 bases in between. Germline CDR1 and CDR2: SNHLY and FYNNEI. The CDR3 is 11 amino acids. The CDR3: CASLRLPTIYF. DNA of the CDR3: TGTGCCAGCCTGAGACTCCCCACCATATATTTT. Full variable domain (outside the CDR3, taken from reference TRBV2 and TRBJ1-3): EPEVTQTPSHQVTQMGQEVILRCVPISNHLYFYWYRQILGQKVEFLVSFYNNEISEKSEIFDDQFSVERPDGSNFTLKIRSTKLEDSAMYFCASLRLPTIYFGEGSWLTVV.

The chain has TRBV28 and TRBJ1-5, with TRBD1 as a possible D gene (5 bases). CDR3 size: 15 residues. Looked up from germline, CDR1 is MDHEN and CDR2 is SYDVKM. Trimming removed 4 bases from V and 7 bases from J, with 17 bases in between. For the CDR3, the DNA is TGTGCCAGCAGTTCACCCGAAAGGCAGGGACAGCCCCAGCATTTT. This gives the protein CASSSPERQGQPQHF.

This clone was picked up one time. This chain uses TRBV6-4 with TRBJ1-1; tentatively, D is TRBD1 (5 bases). This CDR3 has 16 residues. CDR1 is MRHNA, CDR2 SNTAGT, per germline. V lost 0 bases and J 7 bases, leaving 18 bases between the germline ends. CDR3 sequence (DNA): TGTGCCAGCAGTGACTCTCTTGGGGCAGGGCCCGTTGAAGCTTTCTTT. This gives the protein CASSDSLGAGPVEAFF.

The chain uses TRBV18 and TRBJ2-1; TRBD1 matches at 12 bases. The CDR3 runs to 15 residues. After removal of 3 bases from V and 6 bases from J, the junction contained 3 bases not matched to a gene. Germline CDR1 reads KGHSH; CDR2 reads LQKENI. The CDR3 spells CASSPGDRGLNEQFF. The CDR3 DNA reads as TGTGCCAGCTCACCTGGGGACAGGGGGCTCAATGAGCAGTTCTTC.

This chain joins TRBV5-1 and TRBJ1-1, with TRBD1 matching over 7 bases. Germline lookup yields CDR1 SGHRS and CDR2 YFSETQ. V shed 4 bases, J shed 0 bases, and the junction held 6 bases outside the gene matches. CDR3 length: 15 amino acids. Here the CDR3 reads CASSTDRLMNTEAFF. In DNA form, the CDR3 reads TGCGCCAGCAGCACGGACAGGCTTATGAACACTGAAGCTTTCTTT.

V and J are TRBV7-3 and TRBJ1-1; D is ambiguous. The V gene's germline CDR1 is SGHTA and CDR2 FQGTGA. The CDR3 loop spans 13 amino acids. V lost 4 bases and J 2 bases, leaving 8 bases between the germline ends. This chain's CDR3 is CASSSNINTEAFF. In DNA, the CDR3 is TGTGCCAGCAGCTCAAACATAAACACTGAAGCTTTCTTT.

This clone was seen a handful of times. The V gene is TRBV5-6, the J gene TRBJ2-7; 12 bases are shared with TRBD2. The junction had 7 bases not matched to a gene; V was cut back by 3 bases and J by 3 bases. CDR1 is SGHDT, CDR2 YYEEEE, per germline. The CDR3 sequence is 16 residues long. The CDR3 nucleotides are TGTGCCAGCAGCTCTCAGCCGGGACTAGCGGGCTACGAGCAGTACTTC. It specifies CASSSQPGLAGYEQYF.

This chain links TRBV9 with TRBJ2-5, with D possibly TRBD2 on 6 matching bases. The germline V gene encodes CDR1 SGDLS and CDR2 YYNGEE. The CDR3 covers 15 residues. Trimming left V 0 bases short and J 1 base short, with 10 bases between. The CDR3 reads CASSVAGGAQETQYF. Here the CDR3 DNA reads TGTGCCAGCAGCGTAGCGGGCGGGGCCCAAGAGACCCAGTACTTC.

The genes are TRBV9 and TRBJ2-5; 7 bases agree with TRBD2. The CDR3 covers 15 residues. Germline trimming cut 2 bases from V and 1 base from J; bases unmatched to any gene: 5. Germline values: CDR1 SGDLS, CDR2 YYNGEE. The CDR3 DNA is TGTGCCAGCAGCGTCACGGGGGGTGGCCAAGAGACCCAGTACTTC. It specifies CASSVTGGGQETQYF.

The chain joins TRBV19 to TRBJ2-5; TRBD2 matches at 8 bases. Per the germline V gene, CDR1 is LNHDA and CDR2 is SQIVND (reference sequence). V lost 6 bases to trimming and J lost 4 bases; unmatched junction nucleotides: 4. The CDR3 runs 13 residues. The CDR3 nucleotides are TGTGCCAGTAGCCGTAGCGGGGCAGAGACCCAGTACTTC. It translates to CASSRSGAETQYF.

V gene TRBV10-3 combines with J gene TRBJ1-5; TRBD1 is a possible D gene (5 bases). Trimming removed 5 bases from V and 3 bases from J, with 20 bases in between. The CDR3 has 17 residues. CDR1 is ENHRY and CDR2 is SYGVKD in the germline V gene. This CDR3 is CAISMGGRGAFNQPQHF. The CDR3 DNA reads TGTGCCATCAGTATGGGGGGTCGTGGGGCGTTCAATCAGCCCCAGCATTTT.

The gene calls are TRBV14 and TRBJ2-5; a possible D gene is TRBD2 (5 bases). This CDR3 has 15 residues. V was trimmed by 4 bases and J by 5 bases, leaving 17 bases between them. CDR1 and CDR2 (germline): SGHDN, FVKESK. The CDR3 is CASSPHSLVWETQYF. CDR3 in DNA: TGTGCCAGCAGCCCACACTCACTAGTTTGGGAGACCCAGTACTTC.

This clone turned up a few times. The chain joins TRBV9 to TRBJ2-7, with a possible D match to TRBD2 (6 bases). Trimming removed 0 bases from V and 5 bases from J, with 12 bases in between. Germline CDR1 is SGDLS and CDR2 is YYNGEE. The CDR3 runs to 14 residues. The CDR3 DNA reads TGTGCCAGCAGCGTAGCCTTCGCGGGGAACGAGCAGTACTTC. It translates to CASSVAFAGNEQYF.

This chain connects TRBV6-5 to TRBJ2-3; D ambiguous. This CDR3 has 16 amino acids. Trimming stripped 3 bases from V and 2 bases from J, with 15 bases between. Germline values: CDR1 MNHEY, CDR2 SVGAGI. The CDR3: CASSYSVTTDTDTQYF. CDR3 DNA sequence: TGTGCCAGCAGTTATTCCGTCACCACAGACACAGATACGCAGTATTTT.

In this sample, this clone turned up a few times. This chain uses TRBV4-2 with TRBJ2-5; possibly TRBD2 for D (7 bases). CDR1 LGHNA and CDR2 YNFKEQ come from the germline V gene. CDR3 length: 13 residues. Trimming took 5 bases from V and 5 from J, leaving 12 bases between them. The CDR3 DNA reads as TGTGCCAGCAGCGGGGGGGCCTGGGAGACCCAGTACTTC. Translation gives CASSGGAWETQYF.

This chain joins TRBV2 and TRBJ1-1; 7 positions match TRBD1. V dropped 4 bases and J dropped 5; count of bases not matched to a gene: 7. Germline V gene data show CDR1 as SNHLY and CDR2 as FYNNEI. The CDR3 covers 14 residues. The CDR3 region has the DNA TGTGCCAGCAGTGGACAGGGAAAGGGAACTGAAGCTTTCTTT. This gives the protein CASSGQGKGTEAFF.

This chain uses TRBV2 with TRBJ1-2; perhaps TRBD1 as D (5 bases). Trimming shortened V by 9 bases and J by 3 bases, and 11 bases separated the two germline ends. The germline CDR1 and CDR2 sequences are SNHLY and FYNNEI. CDR3 size: 12 residues. The CDR3, as DNA: TGTGCCAGTAGACAGCCCGACTATGGCTACACCTTC. Protein product: CASRQPDYGYTF.